This passage covers 11 T cell receptor beta chains from one sample sequenced in a study of OX40 agonist ivuxolimab in advanced cancers. This table comes from immunoSEQ multiplex PCR, and its TCRdb copy is limited to in-frame clones, with some not included. Among tens of thousands of clones, around 82% were seen once, and the ten largest hold roughly 1%. Sample: CD4+ or CD8+ T cells sorted from blood, taken in a trial of the OX40 agonist ivuxolimab. The receptors were sampled from an adult with an advanced solid tumor such as melanoma, head and neck, liver or kidney cancer.

V usage is TRBV6-1 and J usage is TRBJ1-1; D possibly corresponds to TRBD1 (5 bases). The CDR3 runs to 12 residues. The germline V gene encodes CDR1 MNHNS and CDR2 SASEGT. V was trimmed by 11 bases and J by 5 bases, leaving 15 bases between them. CDR3 amino acids: CASTLRGTEAFF. CDR3 nucleotides: TGTGCCTCAACTTTAAGGGGAACTGAAGCTTTCTTT.

V gene TRBV30 combines with J gene TRBJ1-2; D is uncertain. The CDR3 is made up of 13 amino acids. Trimming cost V 1 base and J 5 bases, with 11 bases left between them. Germline CDR1 and CDR2: GTSNPN and SVGIG (reference sequence). The CDR3 loop reads CAWSDNPRYGYTF. Written as DNA, the CDR3 is TGTGCCTGGAGTGACAATCCGAGGTATGGCTACACCTTC.

This clone was detected a few times. The chain couples TRBV29-1 to TRBJ2-1; weak D call: TRBD2 (5 bases). Germline V gives CDR1 SQVTM, CDR2 ANQGSEA. CDR3 length: 12 amino acids. The V end was cut by 7 bases, the J end by 4 bases, with 11 bases between. The CDR3 nucleotides read TGCAGCGCCTTCCGAGGGTACAATGAGCAGTTCTTC. Translating it yields CSAFRGYNEQFF.

This rearrangement joins TRBV5-1 to TRBJ2-1; TRBD2 aligns across 10 bases. J lost 5 bases, V lost 5 bases, and 7 bases had no gene match. The length of the CDR3 is 15 residues. Germline values: CDR1 SGHRS, CDR2 YFSETQ. CDR3 in DNA: TGCGCCAGCAGGCATCTAGCGGGGGCTGACAATGAGCAGTTCTTC. Translation gives CASRHLAGADNEQFF.

CDR3 nucleotide sequence: TGTGCCAGCAGCAAAGACGGCGGGGGGACCTACGAGCAGTACTTC. Its translation: CASSKDGGGTYEQYF. The rearrangement uses TRBV9 and TRBJ2-7; TRBD2 aligns across 8 bases. The CDR3 length is 15 residues. Germline-derived CDR1 and CDR2 are SGDLS and YYNGEE. The V segment lost 4 bases and the J segment 2 bases; nucleotides outside the gene matches: 8.

This chain links TRBV5-1 with TRBJ2-3; 8 positions match TRBD1. The germline V gene has CDR1 SGHRS and CDR2 YFSETQ. This CDR3 has 15 amino acids. After removal of 7 bases from V and 4 bases from J, the junction contained 11 bases not matched to a gene. CDR3 bases: TGCGCCAGCTCGCGACAGGGGCAGACATCAGATACGCAGTATTTT. Residues: CASSRQGQTSDTQYF.

V usage is TRBV10-3 and J usage is TRBJ2-7; D ambiguous. Trimming pared 8 bases from V and 2 bases from J, leaving 13 bases between. This CDR3 comprises 13 residues. Germline V lookup: CDR1 ENHRY, CDR2 SYGVKD. CDR3 coding DNA: TGTGCCATCCGGAAAGACGGACCCTACGAGCAGTACTTC. It translates to CAIRKDGPYEQYF.

This clone was observed once. The V call is TRBV14, the J call TRBJ2-1; 7 nucleotides agree with TRBD2. The CDR3 is 17 amino acids. Germline V gives CDR1 SGHDN, CDR2 FVKESK. J was trimmed by 5 bases and V by 1 base; bases with no gene match: 11. The CDR3 bases are TGTGCCAGCAGCCAAGGGGGAGGGCTAAGAGACCACAATGAGCAGTTCTTC. Protein sequence: CASSQGGGLRDHNEQFF.

The chain employs TRBV5-1 and TRBJ1-3; 10 nucleotides match TRBD1. The CDR3 sequence is 15 residues long. Per germline, CDR1 SGHRS and CDR2 YFSETQ. V gave up 6 bases and J gave up 1 base; unmatched junction bases: 4. Written as DNA, the CDR3 is TGCGCCAGCACCCCGGGACAGGGGTCTGGAAACACCATATATTTT. It specifies CASTPGQGSGNTIYF.

The genes are TRBV20-1 and TRBJ1-4; unclear D gene. From germline, CDR1 is DFQATT and CDR2 SNEGSKA (reference sequence). The length of the CDR3 is 11 residues. Trimming took off 7 bases at V and 8 bases at J, with 11 bases between the two ends. The CDR3, as DNA: TGCAGTGGGTCCAATGGGGAAAAACTGTTTTTT. It specifies CSGSNGEKLFF.

The V call is TRBV7-8, the J call TRBJ2-5; 8 bases are a match to TRBD2. CDR1 SGHVS and CDR2 FQNEAQ come from the germline V gene. J was trimmed by 4 bases and V by 5 bases; bases with no gene match: 6. The CDR3 has 14 amino acids. The CDR3 nucleotides read TGTGCCAGCAGCGCCCCGGGGGGGGGAGAGACCCAGTACTTC. Its translation is CASSAPGGGETQYF.